These T cell receptor beta chains were read from a single sample in a study of shared clonotypes between healthy human individuals. Generated by immunoSEQ multiplex PCR, the TCRdb table keeps only in-frame clones and is missing some. The sample records over 1.5 million clones, nearly 99% being singletons. Material for sequencing was naive CD4+ T cells sorted from blood. The receptors were sampled from a man aged 25-45 years in good health. The CDR3 runs from the conserved cysteine through the conserved F or W. Size tells how often a clone was seen (once, few, many) or the class of an expanded clone, and some rows leave it out.

V gene,clone size,J gene,CDR3 length,CDR3 protein
TRBV19,-,TRBJ2-1,14,CASSQGRNYNEQFF
TRBV28,-,TRBJ2-7,15,CASSTGGQGADEQYF
TRBV7-3,once,TRBJ2-1,16,CASSLLGQGAINEQFF
TRBV28,-,TRBJ2-2,14,CASSSGQDTGELFF
TRBV18,-,TRBJ1-5,15,CASSEDRGENQPQHF
TRBV6-4,-,TRBJ2-1,15,CASSQDRGADNEQFF
TRBV14,-,TRBJ2-5,16,CASSQEGIGFQETQYF
TRBV2,-,TRBJ1-4,12,CASRDLAEKLFF
TRBV2,once,TRBJ1-5,14,CASSLGTGGQPQHF
TRBV2,-,TRBJ2-1,18,CASSEDPWPGQGGHEQFF
TRBV6-6,-,TRBJ2-7,14,CASAEGGHSYEQYF
TRBV6-5,-,TRBJ2-2,14,CASSWDRGPGELFF
TRBV4-3,-,TRBJ1-2,14,CASSQEGQSYGYTF
TRBV9,-,TRBJ2-7,16,CASSPRPEGGSYEQYF
TRBV5-1,-,TRBJ2-1,15,CASSLGRGLHNEQFF
TRBV27,-,TRBJ2-3,19,CASSLSSAGDSTRTDTQYF
TRBV2,-,TRBJ2-7,21,CASRAGWAASGSLSRVYEQYF
TRBV27,once,TRBJ2-7,14,CASSSAMGGYEQYF
TRBV11-2,-,TRBJ2-1,13,CASSSGGYNEQFF
TRBV28,-,TRBJ2-1,16,CASSFLDRVHDNEQFF
TRBV4-1,-,TRBJ2-1,15,CASSHRWGSYNEQFF
TRBV7-9,-,TRBJ2-3,17,CASSLATSGRVTDTQYF
TRBV6-1,-,TRBJ2-7,14,CASSPIVDSYEQYF
TRBV19,-,TRBJ1-5,14,CASSTGQLSWPQHF
TRBV6-5,once,TRBJ2-2,12,CASGRGTGELFF
TRBV7-2,-,TRBJ2-7,17,CASSLVSGRATSYEQYF
TRBV5-4,-,TRBJ1-2,14,CASSPPVSPKGYTF